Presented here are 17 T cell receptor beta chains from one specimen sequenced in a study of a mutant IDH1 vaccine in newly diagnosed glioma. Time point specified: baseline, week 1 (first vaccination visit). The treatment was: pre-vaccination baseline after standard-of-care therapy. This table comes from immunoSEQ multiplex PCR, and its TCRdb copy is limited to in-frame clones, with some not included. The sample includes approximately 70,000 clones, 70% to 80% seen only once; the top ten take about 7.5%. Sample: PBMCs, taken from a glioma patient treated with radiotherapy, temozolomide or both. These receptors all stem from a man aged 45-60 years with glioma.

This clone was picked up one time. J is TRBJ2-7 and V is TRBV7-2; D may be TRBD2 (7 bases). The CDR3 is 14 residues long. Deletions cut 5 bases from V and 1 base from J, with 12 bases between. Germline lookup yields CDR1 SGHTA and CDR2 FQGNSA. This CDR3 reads CASSPAGQSYEQYF. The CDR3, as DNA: TGTGCCAGCAGCCCAGCGGGACAATCCTACGAGCAGTACTTC. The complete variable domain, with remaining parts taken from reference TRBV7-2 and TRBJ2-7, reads GAGVSQSPSNKVTEKGKDVELRCDPISGHTALYWYRQSLGQGLEFLIYFQGNSAPDKSGLPSDRFSAERTGGSVSTLTIQRTQQEDSAVYLCASSPAGQSYEQYFGPGTRLTVT.

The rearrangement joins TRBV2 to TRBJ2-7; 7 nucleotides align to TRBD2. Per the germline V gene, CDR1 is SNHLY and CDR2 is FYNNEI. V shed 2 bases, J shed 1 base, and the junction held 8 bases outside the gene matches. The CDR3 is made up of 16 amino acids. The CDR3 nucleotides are TGTGCCAGCAGTGAAACCGGGGGGTGGGGTTCCTACGAGCAGTACTTC. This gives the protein CASSETGGWGSYEQYF.

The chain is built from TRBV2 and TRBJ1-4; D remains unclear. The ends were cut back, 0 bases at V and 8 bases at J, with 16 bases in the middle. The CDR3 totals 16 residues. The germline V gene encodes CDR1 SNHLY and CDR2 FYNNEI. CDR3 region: CASSEAAARGREKLFF. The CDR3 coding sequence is TGTGCCAGCAGTGAAGCAGCGGCCCGAGGAAGAGAAAAACTGTTTTTT.

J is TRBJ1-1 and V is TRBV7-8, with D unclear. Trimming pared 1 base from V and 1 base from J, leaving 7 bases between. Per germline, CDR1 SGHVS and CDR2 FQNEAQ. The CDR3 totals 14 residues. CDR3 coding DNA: TGTGCCAGCAGCTTAGTACAAAGGAACACTGAAGCTTTCTTT. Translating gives CASSLVQRNTEAFF.

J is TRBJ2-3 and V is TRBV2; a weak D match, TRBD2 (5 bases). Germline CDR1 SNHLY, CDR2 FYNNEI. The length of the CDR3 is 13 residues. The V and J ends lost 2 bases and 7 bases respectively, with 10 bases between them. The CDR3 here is CASSESPGNTQYF. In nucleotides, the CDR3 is TGTGCCAGCAGTGAATCTCCGGGGAATACGCAGTATTTT. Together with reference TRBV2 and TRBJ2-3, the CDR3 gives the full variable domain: EPEVTQTPSHQVTQMGQEVILRCVPISNHLYFYWYRQILGQKVEFLVSFYNNEISEKSEIFDDQFSVERPDGSNFTLKIRSTKLEDSAMYFCASSESPGNTQYFGPGTRLTVL.

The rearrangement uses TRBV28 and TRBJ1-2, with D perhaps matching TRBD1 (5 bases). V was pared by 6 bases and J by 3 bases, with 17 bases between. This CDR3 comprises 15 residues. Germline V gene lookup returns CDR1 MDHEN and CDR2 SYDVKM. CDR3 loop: CASSRPSQGDYGYTF. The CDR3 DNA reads TGTGCCAGCAGCCGCCCCTCTCAGGGTGACTATGGCTACACCTTC.

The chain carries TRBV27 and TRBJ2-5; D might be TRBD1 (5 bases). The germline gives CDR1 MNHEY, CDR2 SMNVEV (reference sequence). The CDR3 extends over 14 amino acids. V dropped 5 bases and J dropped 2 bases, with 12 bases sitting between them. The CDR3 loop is CASSPHRLQETQYF. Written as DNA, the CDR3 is TGTGCCAGCAGTCCTCACAGGTTGCAAGAGACCCAGTACTTC.

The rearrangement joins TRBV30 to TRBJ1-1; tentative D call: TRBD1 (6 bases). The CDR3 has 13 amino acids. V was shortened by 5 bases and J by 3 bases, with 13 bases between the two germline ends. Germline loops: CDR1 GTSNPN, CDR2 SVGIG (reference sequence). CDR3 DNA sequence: TGTGCCTGGCACAGGGATAGGGACACTGAAGCTTTCTTT. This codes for CAWHRDRDTEAFF.

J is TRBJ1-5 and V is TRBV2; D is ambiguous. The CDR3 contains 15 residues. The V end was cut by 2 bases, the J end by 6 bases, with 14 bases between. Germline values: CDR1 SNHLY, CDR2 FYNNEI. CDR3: CASSESLAEVQPQHF. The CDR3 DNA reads TGTGCCAGCAGTGAATCATTGGCAGAGGTTCAGCCCCAGCATTTT.

The CDR3 loop is CASSPGDRFYGYTF. The CDR3 DNA reads as TGTGCCAGCAGCCCTGGGGACAGGTTCTATGGCTACACCTTC. The rearrangement uses TRBV7-9 and TRBJ1-2; 8 positions match TRBD1. Germline CDR1 and CDR2: SEHNR and FQNEAQ (reference sequence). This CDR3 region has 14 residues. V was pared by 5 bases and J by 4 bases, with 6 bases of the junction left unmatched.

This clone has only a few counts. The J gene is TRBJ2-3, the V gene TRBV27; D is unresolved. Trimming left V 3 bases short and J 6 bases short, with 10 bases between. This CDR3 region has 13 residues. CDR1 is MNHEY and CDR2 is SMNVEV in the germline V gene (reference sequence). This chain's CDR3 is CASSFRRVDTQYF. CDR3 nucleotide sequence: TGTGCCAGCAGTTTCCGAAGGGTCGATACGCAGTATTTT.

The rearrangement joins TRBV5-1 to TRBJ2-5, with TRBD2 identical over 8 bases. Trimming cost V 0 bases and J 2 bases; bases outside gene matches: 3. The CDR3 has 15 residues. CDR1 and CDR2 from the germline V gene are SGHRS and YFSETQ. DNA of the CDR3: TGCGCCAGCAGCTTGGAGGGACTAGATCAAGAGACCCAGTACTTC. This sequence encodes CASSLEGLDQETQYF.

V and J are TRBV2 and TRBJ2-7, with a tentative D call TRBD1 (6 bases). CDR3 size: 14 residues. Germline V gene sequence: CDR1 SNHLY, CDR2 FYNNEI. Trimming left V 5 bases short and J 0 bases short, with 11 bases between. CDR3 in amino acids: CASSYSDSSYEQYF. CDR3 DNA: TGTGCCAGCAGTTACTCGGACAGCTCCTACGAGCAGTACTTC.

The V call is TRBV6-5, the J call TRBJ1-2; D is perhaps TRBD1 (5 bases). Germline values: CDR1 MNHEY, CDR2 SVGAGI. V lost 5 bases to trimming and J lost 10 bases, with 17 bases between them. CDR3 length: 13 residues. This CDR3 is CASSPPGWEDYTF. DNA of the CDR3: TGTGCCAGCAGTCCCCCAGGGTGGGAAGACTACACCTTC.

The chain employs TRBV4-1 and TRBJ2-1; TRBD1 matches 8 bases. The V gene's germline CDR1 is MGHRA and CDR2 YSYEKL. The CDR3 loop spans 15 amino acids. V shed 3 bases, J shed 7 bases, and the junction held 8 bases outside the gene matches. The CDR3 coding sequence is TGCGCCAGCAGCCACGTGGGGCAGGGGGCGAATGAGCAGTTCTTC. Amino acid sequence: CASSHVGQGANEQFF.

The CDR3 is CASRERTGGSGANVLTF. CDR3 nucleotide sequence: TGTGCCAGCAGGGAGAGGACAGGGGGCTCTGGGGCCAACGTCCTGACTTTC. This sequence joins TRBV2 and TRBJ2-6; TRBD1 aligns across 10 bases. Unmatched junction bases numbered 5, after V lost 6 bases and J lost 0 bases. The germline V gene encodes CDR1 SNHLY and CDR2 FYNNEI. CDR3 length: 17 residues.

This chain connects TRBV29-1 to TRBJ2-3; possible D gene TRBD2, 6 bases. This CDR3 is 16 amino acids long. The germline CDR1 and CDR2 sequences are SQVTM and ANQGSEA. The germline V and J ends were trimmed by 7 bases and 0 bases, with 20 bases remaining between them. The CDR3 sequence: CSAQGASRGSTDTQYF. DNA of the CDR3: TGCAGCGCTCAGGGTGCGAGTCGGGGGAGCACAGATACGCAGTATTTT.